This is a list of T cell receptor beta chains from one sample in a study of T cell clones after liver transplantation. Some clones are missing from TCRdb's copy, which holds only in-frame ones; the method was immunoSEQ multiplex PCR. In the table there are about 75,000 clones, roughly 84% of which are singletons. The input for sequencing was CD4+ T cells from blood, taken less than 50 months after liver transplant. These receptors were obtained from a human patient who received a liver transplant. Some of the T cells might come from the graft donor. CDR3s include the opening cysteine and the closing phenylalanine or tryptophan. A D gene is named only where the DNA matches it firmly. Size tells how often a clone was seen (once, few, many) or the class of an expanded clone, and some rows leave it out.

TRBJ2-6 TRBV5-1 . . 14 TGCGCCAGCTCTCTAAGCTCTGGGGCCAACGTCCTGACTTTC CASSLSSGANVLTF
TRBJ1-5 TRBV19 . TRBD1 15 TGTGCCAGTAGTGCGGGACAGTCTCCCAATCAGCCCCAGCATTTT CASSAGQSPNQPQHF
TRBJ2-7 TRBV7-3 . . 14 TGTGCCAGCATCATTACAGAGCTCACCTACGAGCAGTACTTC CASIITELTYEQYF
TRBJ1-4 TRBV9 . . 14 TGTGCCAGCAGCTCTGGGAGGGGGAATGAAAAACTGTTTTTT CASSSGRGNEKLFF
TRBJ2-2 TRBV7-2 . TRBD2 17 TGTGCCAGCAGCTTGGTTTGGGGACTAGATCTGGCCGGGGAGCTGTTTTTT CASSLVWGLDLAGELFF
TRBJ2-2 TRBV7-2 . TRBD2 15 TGTGCCAGCAGCTTAGATAGCGGGGGCACCGGGGAGCTGTTTTTT CASSLDSGGTGELFF
TRBJ1-4 TRBV2 . . 16 TGTGCCAGCAGTCCCGGGTTCGGAGCAACTAATGAAAAACTGTTTTTT CASSPGFGATNEKLFF
TRBJ1-1 TRBV28 . . 13 TGTGCCAGCAGTTTCGAGGCGAACACTGAAGCTTTCTTT CASSFEANTEAFF
TRBJ1-1 TRBV14 . TRBD1 13 TGTGCCAGCGCTAACTTACAGGGGACTGAAGCTTTCTTT CASANLQGTEAFF
TRBJ1-5 TRBV4-2 . . 18 TGTGCCAGCAGCCAGGCCGACGGGGGGGCAGTTGGCAATCAGCCCCAGCATTTT CASSQADGGAVGNQPQHF
TRBJ2-3 TRBV21-1 . . 13 TGTGCCAGCGCGCCAGGGGGCGTAGATACGCAGTATTTT CASAPGGVDTQYF
TRBJ2-3 TRBV28 . . 15 TGTGCCAGCACTATCGGGGGCGTCTTCGGAGATACGCAGTATTTT CASTIGGVFGDTQYF
TRBJ1-6 TRBV6-5 . TRBD1 14 TGTGCCAGCAGGGGGACAGATAAAAATTCACCCCTCCACTTT CASRGTDKNSPLHF
TRBJ1-5 TRBV5-1 . TRBD1 15 TGCGCCAGCAGCTTGGGACAGGGGGGCAATCAGCCCCAGCATTTT CASSLGQGGNQPQHF
TRBJ2-5 TRBV6-1 once . 14 TGTGCCAGCAGTGGGGGGGGCGGGGAAGAGACCCAGTACTTC CASSGGGGEETQYF
TRBJ1-5 TRBV7-2 . . 15 TGTGCCAGCAGCCCATTTTTGGGGGGAAATCAGCCCCAGCATTTT CASSPFLGGNQPQHF
TRBJ2-7 TRBV19 . . 15 TGTGCCAGTAGTATTGGGGGCGACAATGCCCTCGAGCAGTACTTC CASSIGGDNALEQYF
TRBJ1-2 TRBV7-9 . . 12 TGTGCCAGCAGCTCGACAGATGATGGCTACACCTTC CASSSTDDGYTF
TRBJ2-3 TRBV9 . TRBD2 18 TGTGCCAGCAGCGTAGGTCTAGCGGGAGGGCCCGCGACAGATACGCAGTATTTT CASSVGLAGGPATDTQYF
TRBJ1-2 TRBV9 . . 14 TGTGCCAGCAGCGTAGACGACAAGTTCTATGGCTACACCTTC CASSVDDKFYGYTF
TRBJ2-1 TRBV11-3 . TRBD1 15 TGTGCCAGCAGCTCTGGGACAGGGGCTTACAATGAGCAGTTCTTC CASSSGTGAYNEQFF
TRBJ1-5 TRBV29-1 . . 12 TGCAGCGTTCAGGCGGGTGGACAGCCCCAGCATTTT CSVQAGGQPQHF
TRBJ2-4 TRBV9 . TRBD1 18 TGTGCCAGCAGCGTAGGGACAGGGGGTCATCAAACCAAAAACATTCAGTACTTC CASSVGTGGHQTKNIQYF
TRBJ2-2 TRBV6-1 . TRBD1 15 TGTGCCAGCAGTGCGACAGGGCCGAACACCGGGGAGCTGTTTTTT CASSATGPNTGELFF
TRBJ2-1 TRBV28 . . 15 TGTGCCAGCAGTTTATCCGTGGGACACCTTGGTGAGCAGTTCTTC CASSLSVGHLGEQFF
TRBJ2-3 TRBV2 . TRBD2 15 TGTGCCAGCAGAGGGACTAGCGGGAGGCTAGATACGCAGTATTTT CASRGTSGRLDTQYF
TRBJ1-2 TRBV5-4 . . 16 TGTGCCAGCAGCGGGACCCTAGGACACAGGAACTATGGCTACACCTTC CASSGTLGHRNYGYTF
TRBJ1-2 TRBV19 few . 12 TGTGCCAGTAGGGCCGCGGAGGGGCCCCTTACCTTC CASRAAEGPLTF